These T cell receptor beta chains were read from a single sample in a study of T cell responses to AZD1222 COVID-19 vaccine. Profiled with immunoSEQ multiplex PCR; TCRdb holds only in-frame clones, not every one. The sample includes approximately 99,000 clones, 80% to 95% of them seen just once. The source was peripheral blood, collected 28 days after the second AZD1222 dose. These receptors were obtained from an adult who received the AZD1222 COVID-19 vaccine. Each CDR3 is given with its conserved first and last residue. D genes are given only for firm matches. Expanded clones get a size class; other rows say once, few or many, or leave the size out.

v_gene	j_gene	d_gene	abundance	CDR3nt	CDR3aa
TRBV24-1	TRBJ2-1	.	.	TGTGCCACCAGTGATCTCCCTAGGGGGGAGGGGTCCTACAATGAGCAGTTCTTC	CATSDLPRGEGSYNEQFF
TRBV5-1	TRBJ2-1	TRBD2	.	TGCGCCAGCAGCTCACTAGCGGGAGGGCCCCCCTACAATGAGCAGTTCTTC	CASSSLAGGPPYNEQFF
TRBV9	TRBJ1-3	.	.	TGTGCCAGCAGCGTAACTGGGGGCTCTGGAAACACCATATATTTT	CASSVTGGSGNTIYF
TRBV7-9	TRBJ1-1	.	.	TGTGCCAGCAGCTTACTCTCAGCAATCATGAACACTGAAGCTTTCTTT	CASSLLSAIMNTEAFF
TRBV28	TRBJ1-2	.	.	TGTGCCAGCAGCCGGTCCGGAAACTATGGCTACACCTTC	CASSRSGNYGYTF
TRBV28	TRBJ2-5	.	.	TGTGCCAGCAGTTTACCACAGCAAGAGACCCAGTACTTC	CASSLPQQETQYF
TRBV10-3	TRBJ2-2	TRBD1	.	TGTGCCATCAGTGAGGTACAGGGGACCGGGGAGCTGTTTTTT	CAISEVQGTGELFF
TRBV2	TRBJ2-6	.	.	TGTGCCAGCAGTGAGGACCGCAGAGTTACTTTC	CASSEDRRVTF
TRBV3-1/TRBV3-2	TRBJ2-2	.	.	TGTGCCAGCAGCCAAGAGTGGCCCACCGGGGAGCTGTTTTTT	CASSQEWPTGELFF
TRBV28	TRBJ2-1	TRBD2	.	TGTGCCAGCAGGGGACTAGCGGGACTTTATGGGGGATACAATGAGCAGTTCTTC	CASRGLAGLYGGYNEQFF
TRBV6-1	TRBJ1-1	TRBD1	.	TGTGCCAGCAGTGAAAAGGGGGCGAACACTGAAGCTTTCTTT	CASSEKGANTEAFF
TRBV25-1	TRBJ2-7	.	.	TGTGCCAGCAGTGAATATGGCGCTCGGGGCCGATACTACGAGCAGTACTTC	CASSEYGARGRYYEQYF
TRBV4-2	TRBJ1-3	.	few	TGTGCCAGCAGCCAAGATCAAACAGGAAGCTCTGGAAACACCATATATTTT	CASSQDQTGSSGNTIYF
TRBV12-3/TRBV12-4	TRBJ2-5	.	.	TGTGCCAGCAGTTTAGTAGAGACCCAGTACTTC	CASSLVETQYF
TRBV28	TRBJ1-5	.	.	TGTGCCAGCAGTTTACTTAGGGGTGGCAATCAGCCCCAGCATTTT	CASSLLRGGNQPQHF
TRBV6-1	TRBJ2-5	.	.	TGTGCCAGCAGTGAAGGGAGGGGGACGTTGGAGACCCAGTACTTC	CASSEGRGTLETQYF
TRBV7-9	TRBJ1-5	.	few	TGTGCCAGCAGCTTGGGGTGGGGGGAAAGAGGCAATCAGCCCCAGCATTTT	CASSLGWGERGNQPQHF
TRBV18	TRBJ1-6	.	.	TGTGCCAGCTCACCGGCCCGGGGTGATTCACCCCTCCACTTT	CASSPARGDSPLHF
TRBV5-8	TRBJ1-6	.	.	TGTGCCAGCAGCTTGACAGGGCTTGGGTCACCCCTCCACTTT	CASSLTGLGSPLHF
TRBV7-9	TRBJ1-5	.	.	TGTGCCAGCAGCTTTTCGTATAGCAATCAGCCCCAGCATTTT	CASSFSYSNQPQHF
TRBV5-1	TRBJ2-1	TRBD2	.	TGCGCCAGCAGCTCCGGGACTAGCTACAATGAGCAGTTCTTC	CASSSGTSYNEQFF
TRBV7-2	TRBJ1-2	.	.	TGTGCCAGCAGGCCCGGGACAACTAACTATGGCTACACCTTC	CASRPGTTNYGYTF
TRBV4-3	TRBJ2-7	TRBD2	.	TGCGCCAGCAGCCAAGCCCTAGCGGGAGTGGGCGAGCAGTACTTC	CASSQALAGVGEQYF
TRBV24-1	TRBJ2-2	.	once	TGTGCCACCAGTGAAGGCGGAAAGAACACCGGGGAGCTGTTTTTT	CATSEGGKNTGELFF
TRBV15	TRBJ2-7	.	.	TGTGCCACCAGCAGAGAACGGGGTGGGCAGTACTTC	CATSRERGGQYF
TRBV5-4	TRBJ2-1	.	.	TGTGCCAGCAGCCCCGGGGGACTCAGCTCCTACAATGAGCAGTTCTTC	CASSPGGLSSYNEQFF
TRBV27	TRBJ2-3	.	.	TGTGCCAGCAGTTTATGGTCGAGCATCGATACGCAGTATTTT	CASSLWSSIDTQYF
TRBV19	TRBJ2-5	.	.	TGTGCCAGTAGTATACAAGAGACCCAGTACTTC	CASSIQETQYF
TRBV15	TRBJ1-2	.	.	TGTGCCACCAGCACCTCCAGGGGTTCCGGCTATGGCTACACCTTC	CATSTSRGSGYGYTF